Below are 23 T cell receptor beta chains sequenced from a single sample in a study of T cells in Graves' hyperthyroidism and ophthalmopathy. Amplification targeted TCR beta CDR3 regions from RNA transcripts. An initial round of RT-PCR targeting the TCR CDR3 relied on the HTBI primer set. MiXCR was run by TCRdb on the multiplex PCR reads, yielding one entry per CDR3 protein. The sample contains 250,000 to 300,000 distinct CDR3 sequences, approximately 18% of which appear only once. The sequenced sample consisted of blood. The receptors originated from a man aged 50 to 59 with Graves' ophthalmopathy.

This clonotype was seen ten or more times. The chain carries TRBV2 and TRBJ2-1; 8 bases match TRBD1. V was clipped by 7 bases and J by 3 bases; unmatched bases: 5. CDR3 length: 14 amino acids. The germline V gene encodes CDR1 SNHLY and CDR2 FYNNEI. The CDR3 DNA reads TGTGCCAGCAAAGACAGGGGCTTCTACAATGAGCAGTTCTTC. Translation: CASKDRGFYNEQFF.

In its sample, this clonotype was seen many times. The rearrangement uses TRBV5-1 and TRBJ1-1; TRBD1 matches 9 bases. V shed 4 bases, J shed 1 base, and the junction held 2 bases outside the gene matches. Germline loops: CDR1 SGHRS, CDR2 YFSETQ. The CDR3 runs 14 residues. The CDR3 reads CASSPDRGNTEAFF. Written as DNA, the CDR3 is TGCGCCAGCAGCCCGGACAGGGGGAACACTGAAGCTTTCTTT.

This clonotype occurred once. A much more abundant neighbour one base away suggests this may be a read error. Here the CDR3 reads CASSPSGSRTEAFF. Here the CDR3 DNA reads TGTGCCAGCAGCCCCTCCGGGTCCAGGACTGAAGCTTTCTTT. This rearrangement joins TRBV12-3 or TRBV12-4 to TRBJ1-1; D gene uncertain. The CDR3 has 14 residues. Deletions cut 6 bases from V and 5 bases from J, with 16 bases between.

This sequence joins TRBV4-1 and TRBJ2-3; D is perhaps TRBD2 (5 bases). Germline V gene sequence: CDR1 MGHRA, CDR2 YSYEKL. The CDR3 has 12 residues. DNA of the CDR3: TGCGCTAGACTCGAGCGGACAGATACGCAGTATTTT. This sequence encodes CARLERTDTQYF.

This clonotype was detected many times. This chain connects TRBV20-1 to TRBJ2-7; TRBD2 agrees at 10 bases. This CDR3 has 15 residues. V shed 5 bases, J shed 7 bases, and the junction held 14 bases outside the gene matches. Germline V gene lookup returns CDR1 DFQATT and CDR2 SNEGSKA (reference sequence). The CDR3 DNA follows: TGCAGTGCTTCTTCCCAAGCGGGAGGGCCGCGGGAGCAGTACTTC. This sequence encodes CSASSQAGGPREQYF.

CDR3 amino acids: CSVEGLWGLQETQYF. In nucleotides, the CDR3 is TGCAGCGTTGAAGGACTATGGGGGCTCCAAGAGACCCAGTACTTC. The V gene is TRBV29-1, the J gene TRBJ2-5; a possible D gene is TRBD1 (6 bases). CDR1 is SQVTM and CDR2 is ANQGSEA in the germline V gene. V was clipped by 1 base and J by 1 base, with 13 bases between them. The CDR3 is made up of 15 amino acids.

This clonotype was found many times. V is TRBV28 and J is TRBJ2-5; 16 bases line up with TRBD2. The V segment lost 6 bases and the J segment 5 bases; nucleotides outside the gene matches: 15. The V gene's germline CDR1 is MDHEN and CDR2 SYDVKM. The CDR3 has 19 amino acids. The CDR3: CASSPDHPGLAGGSETQYF. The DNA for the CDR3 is TGTGCCAGCAGCCCAGACCACCCGGGACTAGCGGGAGGGTCGGAGACCCAGTACTTC.

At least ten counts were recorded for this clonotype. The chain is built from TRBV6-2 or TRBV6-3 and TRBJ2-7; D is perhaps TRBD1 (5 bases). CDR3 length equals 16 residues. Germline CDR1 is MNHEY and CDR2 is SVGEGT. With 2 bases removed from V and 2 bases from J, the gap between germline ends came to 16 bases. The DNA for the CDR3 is TGTGCCAGCAGTTACGCTACCATGGGGCTCCCCTACGAGCAGTACTTC. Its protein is CASSYATMGLPYEQYF.

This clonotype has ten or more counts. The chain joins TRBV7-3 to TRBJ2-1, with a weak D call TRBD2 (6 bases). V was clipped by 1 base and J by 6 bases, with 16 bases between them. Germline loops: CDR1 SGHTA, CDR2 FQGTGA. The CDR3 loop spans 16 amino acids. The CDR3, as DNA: TGTGCCAGCAGCTTAATGGGGACTGACACACCCAATGAGCAGTTCTTC. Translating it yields CASSLMGTDTPNEQFF.

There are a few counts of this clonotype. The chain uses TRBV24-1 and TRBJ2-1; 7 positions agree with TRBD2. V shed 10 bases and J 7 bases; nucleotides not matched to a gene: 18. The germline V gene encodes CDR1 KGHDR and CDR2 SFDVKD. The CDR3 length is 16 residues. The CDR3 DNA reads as TGTGCCACAGCTATGGCGTCTGGCGGGAGCTTTAATGAGCAGTTCTTC. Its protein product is CATAMASGGSFNEQFF.

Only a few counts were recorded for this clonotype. The CDR3 sequence is CASSLIYEQFF. CDR3 coding DNA: TGTGCCAGCAGTCTAATCTATGAGCAGTTCTTC. The genes are TRBV12-3 or TRBV12-4 and TRBJ2-1; D not certain. The CDR3 consists of 11 residues. The V end lost 5 bases, the J end lost 8 bases, and 7 bases lay between the germline ends.

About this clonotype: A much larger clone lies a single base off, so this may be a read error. CDR3 region: CASSSGQGNQETQYF. CDR3 in DNA: TGTGCCAGCAGCTCGGGACAGGGGAACCAAGAGACCCAGTACTTC. The rearrangement links TRBV7-9 to TRBJ2-5, with 10 bases aligning to TRBD1. This CDR3 has 15 residues. Trimming at V came to 4 bases and at J to 0 bases, leaving 2 bases not matched to a gene. Germline-derived CDR1 and CDR2 are SEHNR and FQNEAQ (reference sequence).

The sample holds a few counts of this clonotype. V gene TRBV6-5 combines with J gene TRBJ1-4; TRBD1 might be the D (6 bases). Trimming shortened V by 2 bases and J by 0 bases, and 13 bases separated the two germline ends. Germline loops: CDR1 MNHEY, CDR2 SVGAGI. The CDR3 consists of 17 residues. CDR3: CASSYNQGPATNEKLFF. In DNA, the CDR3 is TGTGCCAGCAGTTACAATCAGGGGCCGGCAACTAATGAAAAACTGTTTTTT.

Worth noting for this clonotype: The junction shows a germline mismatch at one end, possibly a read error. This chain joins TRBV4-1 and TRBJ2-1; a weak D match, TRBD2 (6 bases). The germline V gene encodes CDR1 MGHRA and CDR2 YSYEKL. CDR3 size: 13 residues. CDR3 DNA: TGCGTCAGCAGCCAGGAGGGCTTCAATGAGCAGTTCTTC. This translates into CVSSQEGFNEQFF.

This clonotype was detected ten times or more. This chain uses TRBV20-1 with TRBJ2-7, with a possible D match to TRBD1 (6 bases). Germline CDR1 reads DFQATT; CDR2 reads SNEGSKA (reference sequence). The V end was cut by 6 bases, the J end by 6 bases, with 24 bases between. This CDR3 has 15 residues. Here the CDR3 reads CSAQLSGTSASEQYF. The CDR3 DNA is TGCAGTGCGCAGCTGTCCGGGACATCGGCTAGCGAGCAGTACTTC.

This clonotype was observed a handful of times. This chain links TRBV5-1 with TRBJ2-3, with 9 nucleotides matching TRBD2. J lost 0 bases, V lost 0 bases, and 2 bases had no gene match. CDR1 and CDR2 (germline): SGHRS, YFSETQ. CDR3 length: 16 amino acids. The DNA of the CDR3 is TGCGCCAGCAGCTTGGGTAGCGGGAGTAGCACAGATACGCAGTATTTT. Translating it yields CASSLGSGSSTDTQYF.

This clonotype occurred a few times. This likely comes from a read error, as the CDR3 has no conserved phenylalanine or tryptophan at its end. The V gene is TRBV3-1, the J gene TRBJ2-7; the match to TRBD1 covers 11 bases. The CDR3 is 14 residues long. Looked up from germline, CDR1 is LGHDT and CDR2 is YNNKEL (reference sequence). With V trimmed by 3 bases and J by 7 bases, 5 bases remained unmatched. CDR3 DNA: TGTGCCAGCAGCCACGGACAGGGGGCGACTGAGCAGTACCTC. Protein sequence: CASSHGQGATEQYL.

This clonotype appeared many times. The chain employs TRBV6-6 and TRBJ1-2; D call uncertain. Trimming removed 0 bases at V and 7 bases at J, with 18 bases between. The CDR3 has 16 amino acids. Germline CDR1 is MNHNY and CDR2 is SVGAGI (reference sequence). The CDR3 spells CASSYSMGRRESGYTF. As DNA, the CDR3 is TGTGCCAGCAGTTACTCGATGGGTCGTAGGGAAAGTGGCTACACCTTC.

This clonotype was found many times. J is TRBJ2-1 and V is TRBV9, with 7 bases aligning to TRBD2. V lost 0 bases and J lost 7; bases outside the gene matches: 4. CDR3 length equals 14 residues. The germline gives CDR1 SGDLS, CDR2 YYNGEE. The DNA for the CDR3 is TGTGCCAGCAGCGTAGATGGGGGGGTTAATGAGCAGTTCTTC. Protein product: CASSVDGGVNEQFF.

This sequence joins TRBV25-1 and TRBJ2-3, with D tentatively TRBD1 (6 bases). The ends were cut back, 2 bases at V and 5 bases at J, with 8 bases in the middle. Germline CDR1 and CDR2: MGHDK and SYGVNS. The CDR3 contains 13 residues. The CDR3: CASSEQGKDTQYF. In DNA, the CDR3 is TGTGCCAGCAGTGAACAGGGGAAAGATACGCAGTATTTT.

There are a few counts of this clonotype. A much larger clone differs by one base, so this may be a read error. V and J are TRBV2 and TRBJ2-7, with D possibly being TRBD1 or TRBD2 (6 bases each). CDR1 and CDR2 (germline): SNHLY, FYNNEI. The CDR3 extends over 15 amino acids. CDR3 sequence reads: CASSEMDRGGNEQCF. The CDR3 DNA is TGTGCCAGCAGTGAAATGGACAGAGGCGGGAACGAGCAGTGCTTC.

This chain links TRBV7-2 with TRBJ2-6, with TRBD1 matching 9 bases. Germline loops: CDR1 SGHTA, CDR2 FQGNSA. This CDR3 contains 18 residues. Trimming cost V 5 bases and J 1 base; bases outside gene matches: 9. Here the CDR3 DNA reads TGTGCCAGCAGCGCCCGGACAGGGGCTACTTCTGGGGCCAACGTCCTGACTTTC. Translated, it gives CASSARTGATSGANVLTF.

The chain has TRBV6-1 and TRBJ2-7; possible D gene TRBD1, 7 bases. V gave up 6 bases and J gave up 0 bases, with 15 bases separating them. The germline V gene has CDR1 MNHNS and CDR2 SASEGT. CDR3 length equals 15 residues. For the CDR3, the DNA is TGTGCCAGCAGGACGGAGGGGGCTGTCTCCTACGAGCAGTACTTC. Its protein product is CASRTEGAVSYEQYF.